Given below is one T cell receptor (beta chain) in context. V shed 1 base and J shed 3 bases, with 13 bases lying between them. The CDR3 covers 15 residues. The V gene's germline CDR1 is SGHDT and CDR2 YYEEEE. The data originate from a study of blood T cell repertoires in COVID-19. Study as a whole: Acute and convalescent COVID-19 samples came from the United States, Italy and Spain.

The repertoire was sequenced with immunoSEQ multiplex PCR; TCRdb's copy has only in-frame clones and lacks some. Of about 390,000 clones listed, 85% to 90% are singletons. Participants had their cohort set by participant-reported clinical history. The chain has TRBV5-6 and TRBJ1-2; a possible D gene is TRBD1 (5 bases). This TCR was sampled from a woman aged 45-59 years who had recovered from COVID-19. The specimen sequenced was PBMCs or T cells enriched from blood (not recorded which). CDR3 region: CASSLRRAGDYGYTF. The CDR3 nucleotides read TGTGCCAGCAGCTTGCGCAGGGCTGGGGACTATGGCTACACCTTC.